This T cell receptor (beta chain) was sequenced during a study of vaccination effects on CD4 cells after COVID-19. Overall study findings and caveats: The authors studied few convalescent patients and collected no early post-infection timepoints.

Pools of viral peptides were used by the ViraFEST assay to expand antigen-specific CD4+ T cells ahead of sequencing. Culturing for about ten days preceded CD4+ T cell isolation. In the vaccine recipients, nucleocapsid antibodies were negative and there was no prior SARS-CoV-2 infection. Two million PBMC were placed in each well, which was supplemented with about 9.3 IU/ml IL-2 and 10 ug/ml peptides. Deletions cut 4 bases from V and 7 bases from J, with 8 bases between. Looked up from germline, CDR1 is MNHEY and CDR2 is SVGAGI. The CDR3 is 13 residues long. Note on this clone: Its specificity is not known.

Measured with immunoSEQ multiplex PCR; TCRdb has only the in-frame clones, and not every one. Among roughly 42,000 clones, more than 65% were seen once, and the ten largest hold 2.5% to 3%. The material sequenced was CD4+ T cells from PBMCs cultured with HCoV-NL63 spike peptides, taken before COVID-19 vaccination. This receptor was obtained from a human donor who received a COVID-19 vaccine. The chain links TRBV6-5 to TRBJ1-6; no clear D gene. CDR3 sequence (DNA): TGTGCCAGCAGTTTGGCAGAAAATTCACCCCTCCACTTT. This gives the protein CASSLAENSPLHF.